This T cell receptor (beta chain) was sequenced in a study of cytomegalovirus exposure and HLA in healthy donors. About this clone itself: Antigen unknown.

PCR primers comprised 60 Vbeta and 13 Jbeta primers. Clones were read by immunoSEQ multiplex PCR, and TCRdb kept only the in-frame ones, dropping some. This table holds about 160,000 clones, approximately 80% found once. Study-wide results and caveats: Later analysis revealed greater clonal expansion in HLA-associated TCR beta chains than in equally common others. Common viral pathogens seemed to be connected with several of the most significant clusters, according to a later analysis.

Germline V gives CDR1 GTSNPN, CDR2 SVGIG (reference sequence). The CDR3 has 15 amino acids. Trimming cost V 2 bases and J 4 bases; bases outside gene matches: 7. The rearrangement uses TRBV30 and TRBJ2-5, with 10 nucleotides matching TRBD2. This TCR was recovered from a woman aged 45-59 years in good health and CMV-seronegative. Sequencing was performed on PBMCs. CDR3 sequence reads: CAWSSGAGGGETQYF. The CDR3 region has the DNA TGTGCCTGGAGTTCCGGAGCGGGAGGGGGAGAGACCCAGTACTTC.